These T cell receptor beta chains were read from a single sample in a study of blood T cell repertoires in COVID-19. Sequencing used immunoSEQ multiplex PCR; TCRdb keeps in-frame clones, though not all of them. The sample includes about 160,000 clones, about 85% of them seen just once. Source material: peripheral blood. The receptors here all came from a human donor with acute or convalescent COVID-19. The donor label of this sample is uncertain. Both conserved end residues are part of each CDR3. D genes are given only for firm matches. Only some rows state a clone size, as once, few, many or a class for expanded clones.

. TRBJ2-5 TRBV9 . TGTGCCAGCAGCGTAGAACAGGGTGCGGAGACCCAGTACTTC CASSVEQGAETQYF
TRBD1 TRBJ1-1 TRBV15 . TGTGCCACCAGCAGGGTTCCGGGACAGGGGAGCACTGAAGCTTTCTTT CATSRVPGQGSTEAFF
TRBD2 TRBJ2-3 TRBV7-3 . TGTGCCAGCAGCTTGACTAGCGGGGGGTCCACAGATACGCAGTATTTT CASSLTSGGSTDTQYF
. TRBJ1-6 TRBV19 . TGTGCCAGTAGTATAGTACGAGATAATTCACCCCTCCACTTT CASSIVRDNSPLHF
TRBD1 TRBJ1-2 TRBV15 . TGTGCCACCAGCAGAGGACAGGGAAGTAGTACGAAGGAAAATGGCTACACCTTC CATSRGQGSSTKENGYTF
TRBD1 TRBJ1-6 TRBV3-1/TRBV3-2 . TGTGCCAGCAGCCAAGCAGGGGGCGCGGTATCACCCCTCCACTTT CASSQAGGAVSPLHF
. TRBJ2-7 TRBV6-5 . TGTGCCAGCACAGGTCCGGGGGTCACCTACGAGCAGTACTTC CASTGPGVTYEQYF
. TRBJ1-5 TRBV4-3 . TGCGCCAGCAGCCAAGATCTAGCGTATCAGCCCCAGCATTTT CASSQDLAYQPQHF
. TRBJ2-5 TRBV24-1 . TGTGCCACCAGTGATTTCCCCGACGGAGGGGACCAAGAGACCCAGTACTTC CATSDFPDGGDQETQYF
. TRBJ1-2 TRBV19 . TGTGCCAGTAGTATAGACGGCAGGCCGAACTATGGCTACACCTTC CASSIDGRPNYGYTF
TRBD1 TRBJ2-5 TRBV19 . TGTGCCAGTAGTATAGATCACGGGGCAGGGGGCCAAGGGACCCAGTACTTC CASSIDHGAGGQGTQYF
TRBD1 TRBJ2-2 TRBV9 . TGTGCCAGCAGCCCCCACCTCGGGACAGGGAATCCCGGGGAGCTGTTTTTT CASSPHLGTGNPGELFF
. TRBJ1-5 TRBV7-8 . TGTGCCAGCAGCGTGAGTCTGGGCCGAGATCAGCCCCAGCATTTT CASSVSLGRDQPQHF
TRBD1 TRBJ1-5 TRBV28 few TGTGCCAGCAGGCGGGCCACGGGACAGGGGAATCAGCCCCAGCATTTT CASRRATGQGNQPQHF
TRBD1 TRBJ1-2 TRBV7-9 . TGTGCCAGCAGCCCGACAGGGCATGGCTACACCTTC CASSPTGHGYTF
TRBD1 TRBJ2-7 TRBV5-1 . TGCGCCAGCAGCTTCTCGGGACAGGGGGCAGATAGGCAGTACTTC CASSFSGQGADRQYF
. TRBJ2-3 TRBV7-2 . TGTGCCAGCAGCTTTACACCGACAGATACGCAGTATTTT CASSFTPTDTQYF
. TRBJ2-7 TRBV15 . TGTGCCACCAGCAGAGAAGCAGGGTATTTAGGGCAGTACTTC CATSREAGYLGQYF
TRBD2 TRBJ2-3 TRBV25-1 . TGTGCCAGCAGTGGGACGGGGGGGCCTAGCACAGATACGCAGTATTTT CASSGTGGPSTDTQYF
TRBD1 TRBJ2-5 TRBV6-5 . TGTGCCAGCAGTTACTCGATCGGGACAGCCCAAGAGACCCAGTACTTC CASSYSIGTAQETQYF
TRBD2 TRBJ2-3 TRBV9 . TGTGCCAGCAGCCCGACGGGGACTAGCGGGGGGGCCCTGGTCACGCAGTATTTT CASSPTGTSGGALVTQYF
TRBD1 TRBJ2-2 TRBV29-1 . TGCAGCGTTAAAGGGGGCCGGGACACCGGGGAGCTGTTTTTT CSVKGGRDTGELFF
. TRBJ2-7 TRBV6-5 few TGTGCCAGCAGTTACCCTTCTGGGAGAGGCTCCTACGAGCAGTACTTC CASSYPSGRGSYEQYF
. TRBJ2-1 TRBV7-2 . TGTGCCAGCAGCCCTGAACAGGGTTACAATGAGCAGTTCTTC CASSPEQGYNEQFF
. TRBJ1-1 TRBV3-1/TRBV3-2 . TGTGCCAGCAGCCAAGGGTCCAGGGGAAGTGAAGCTTTCTTT CASSQGSRGSEAFF
. TRBJ2-1 TRBV10-1 few TGCGCCAGCAGTGAACCGGGACAAAGGCAGTTCTTC CASSEPGQRQFF
. TRBJ1-5 TRBV19 . TGTGCCAGTAGTTTCTCTTTCAATCAGCCCCAGCATTTT CASSFSFNQPQHF
. TRBJ2-1 TRBV5-1 . TGCGCCAGCGCCCGGGACTTGAGCTCCTACAATGAGCAGTTCTTC CASARDLSSYNEQFF
. TRBJ1-2 TRBV30 . TGTGCCTGGAGTGCCCCTAGGGCGGCAGGGGGCTACACCTTC CAWSAPRAAGGYTF
. TRBJ1-1 TRBV5-1 . TGCGCCAGCAGCTCGGAGGGCACTGAAGCTTTCTTT CASSSEGTEAFF
. TRBJ2-7 TRBV3-1/TRBV3-2 . TGTGCCAGCAGCCATCTCGGGGTCCCCTCAGAGCAGTACTTC CASSHLGVPSEQYF
. TRBJ1-1 TRBV1 . TGCACCAGCAGTCATCCTTCATTCGGACAGCATGACACTGAAGCTTTCTTT CTSSHPSFGQHDTEAFF
TRBD1 TRBJ1-2 TRBV7-2 . TGTGCCAGCAGCTCTCAGACAGGGGGCGCATCTTACTATGGCTACACCTTC CASSSQTGGASYYGYTF
TRBD2 TRBJ2-7 TRBV27 once TGTGCCAGTACGTCTGTAGCGGGGGGGCTGAGCTCCTACGAGCAGTACTTC CASTSVAGGLSSYEQYF
. TRBJ1-6 TRBV9 . TGTGCCAGCAGCCCCACCGTCGAGAATTCACCCCTCCACTTT CASSPTVENSPLHF
TRBD1 TRBJ2-7 TRBV6-5 . TGTGCCAGCCAACAGGGACAGGGAAGGCGAGACGAGCAGTACTTC CASQQGQGRRDEQYF
TRBD1 TRBJ1-2 TRBV5-6 . TGTGCCAGCAGCTTGGCGGGACGAGATCCGGACAGGGTAGGTGGCTACACCTTC CASSLAGRDPDRVGGYTF
TRBD2 TRBJ2-5 TRBV30 . TGTGCCCTGGGTCTTAAGCGGGGGGTACAAGAGACCCAGTACTTC CALGLKRGVQETQYF
TRBD1 TRBJ1-5 TRBV6-5 . TGTGCCAGCAGTAGGGACAGCCATCAGCCCCAGCATTTT CASSRDSHQPQHF
. TRBJ1-2 TRBV9 few TGTGCCAGCAGCCCAGGAACAGGAGAGAACTATGGCTACACCTTC CASSPGTGENYGYTF
. TRBJ2-7 TRBV6-6 . TGTGCCAGCACCCCCACGGGGGTCGAGCAGTACTTC CASTPTGVEQYF
. TRBJ1-2 TRBV5-6 . TGTGCCAGCACCCTAAGGGGGGGCGCGAAAGGCTACACCTTC CASTLRGGAKGYTF
. TRBJ1-5 TRBV15 . TGTGCCACCAGCAGAGGTGGGGCGGAGAAGAGCAATCAGCCCCAGCATTTT CATSRGGAEKSNQPQHF
. TRBJ2-2 TRBV9 . TGTGCCAGCAGCGTAGCTTCCGGGACATTGAACACCGGGGAGCTGTTTTTT CASSVASGTLNTGELFF
TRBD2 TRBJ2-2 TRBV7-6 . TGTGCCAGCAGCTTTGCGGGGACTAGCAGTACCGGGGAGCTGTTTTTT CASSFAGTSSTGELFF
. TRBJ1-2 TRBV19 . TGTGCCAGCCAGTATAGGAGACAGACCGTTAACTATGGCTACACCTTC CASQYRRQTVNYGYTF
. TRBJ1-2 TRBV7-9 . TGTGCCAGCAGCTTCGGTGAGGATGGCTACACCTTC CASSFGEDGYTF
. TRBJ2-1 TRBV11-2 . TGTGCCAGCAGCTTAGGGTTCACAGAGCAGTTCTTC CASSLGFTEQFF
. TRBJ2-1 TRBV2 once TGTGCCAGCAGTGAAAAGGGGTTGAAGAACAATGAGCAGTTCTTC CASSEKGLKNNEQFF
. TRBJ1-1 TRBV7-3 . TGTGCCAGCAGGATCCAGGGACTTGGGAGCACTGAAGCTTTCTTT CASRIQGLGSTEAFF
TRBD1 TRBJ2-1 TRBV5-6 . TGTGCCAGCAGCTTGTTGACAGGGTCGGGAAGCAATGAGCAGTTCTTC CASSLLTGSGSNEQFF
TRBD1 TRBJ2-1 TRBV2 . TGTGCCAGCACCCGGACAGGGGACAATGAGCAGTTCTTC CASTRTGDNEQFF
TRBD1 TRBJ1-6 TRBV7-9 . TGTGCCAGCAGCTACGACAGGGTTTCACCCCTCCACTTT CASSYDRVSPLHF
. TRBJ1-1 TRBV27 once TGTGCCAGCAGAACAGGATTGGGCACTGAAGCTTTCTTT CASRTGLGTEAFF
TRBD1 TRBJ1-1 TRBV7-2 . TGTGCCACCTCCGGCAGGGGGCTCACTGAAGCTTTCTTT CATSGRGLTEAFF
TRBD1 TRBJ2-2 TRBV3-1/TRBV3-2 . TGTGCCAGCAGCCACCCCAGGCCAGGGGGTAACACCGGGGAGCTGTTTTTT CASSHPRPGGNTGELFF